Listed below are T cell receptor beta chains from one sample, sequenced in a study of blood T cell repertoires in COVID-19. Assay used: immunoSEQ multiplex PCR; TCRdb lists only in-frame clones, some missing. The repertoire holds over 75,000 clones, roughly 80% seen once, with approximately 9% in the top ten. Material for sequencing was peripheral blood. The receptors shown here come from a man aged 50-59 years who had recovered from COVID-19. The CDR3 runs from the conserved cysteine through the conserved F or W. Fields, in order: D gene, CDR3 length, clone size, J gene, V gene, CDR3 DNA, CDR3 protein. A D gene is named only where the DNA matches it firmly. Clone size is given for some rows only: seen once, a few or many times, or a class if the clone is expanded.

>-|13|once|TRBJ2-7|TRBV7-9
TGTGCCAGCAGCCCCCGGAGTTCCTACGAGCAGTACTTC
CASSPRSSYEQYF
>TRBD2|16|-|TRBJ2-1|TRBV24-1
TGTGCCACCAGTGAGACTAGCGGGAGTTCGGTTAATGAGCAGTTCTTC
CATSETSGSSVNEQFF
>-|16|-|TRBJ1-6|TRBV6-6
TGTGCCAGCAGTTATTCTCCCGGGGTCGACGGGTCACCCCTCCACTTT
CASSYSPGVDGSPLHF
>TRBD1|17|-|TRBJ1-1|TRBV5-1
TGCGCCAGCAGCGCCCAGCCGGGACAGGGGAGCGGAACTGAAGCTTTCTTT
CASSAQPGQGSGTEAFF
>-|13|-|TRBJ2-5|TRBV3-1/TRBV3-2
TGTGCCAGCAGCCAAGATCGCAGGGGAGCCCAGTACTTC
CASSQDRRGAQYF
>TRBD2|15|-|TRBJ2-1|TRBV6-5
TGTGCCAGCAGGACCGATGGCGGGAGTTACAATGAGCAGTTCTTC
CASRTDGGSYNEQFF
>-|14|-|TRBJ1-5|TRBV12-5
TGTGCTAGTGCCCAGGGTAACGACAATCAGCCCCAGCATTTT
CASAQGNDNQPQHF
>TRBD1|13|-|TRBJ2-1|TRBV30
TGTGCCTCGACAGGGGATGCCTACAATGAGCAGTTCTTC
CASTGDAYNEQFF
>-|14|few|TRBJ1-2|TRBV7-8
TGTGCCAGCAGCTTGGTAAGCGGTAAAGATGGCTACACCTTC
CASSLVSGKDGYTF
>-|16|once|TRBJ1-6|TRBV6-1
TGTGCCAGCAGTGAAGCGAGGGTTTCCTATAATTCACCCCTCCACTTT
CASSEARVSYNSPLHF
>TRBD2|13|few|TRBJ2-7|TRBV29-1
TGCAGCACCGCCGGGACTAGCGGGGGCGAGCAGTACTTC
CSTAGTSGGEQYF
>TRBD2|17|-|TRBJ2-3|TRBV7-6
TGTGCCAGCAGCTTCGGGACTAGCGGGAGGGTCACAGATACGCAGTATTTT
CASSFGTSGRVTDTQYF